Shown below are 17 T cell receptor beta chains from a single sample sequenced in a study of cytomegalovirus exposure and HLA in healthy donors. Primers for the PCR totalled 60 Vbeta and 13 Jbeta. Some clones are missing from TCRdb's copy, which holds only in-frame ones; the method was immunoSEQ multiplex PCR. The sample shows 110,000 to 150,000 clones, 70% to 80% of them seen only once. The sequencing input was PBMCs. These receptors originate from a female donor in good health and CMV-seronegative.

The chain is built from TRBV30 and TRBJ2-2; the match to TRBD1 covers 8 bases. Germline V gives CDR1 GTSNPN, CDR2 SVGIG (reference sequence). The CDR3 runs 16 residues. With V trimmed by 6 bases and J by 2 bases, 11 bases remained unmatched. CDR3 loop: CACTFGTGHNTGELFF. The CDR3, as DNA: TGTGCCTGCACCTTCGGGACAGGACACAACACCGGGGAGCTGTTTTTT.

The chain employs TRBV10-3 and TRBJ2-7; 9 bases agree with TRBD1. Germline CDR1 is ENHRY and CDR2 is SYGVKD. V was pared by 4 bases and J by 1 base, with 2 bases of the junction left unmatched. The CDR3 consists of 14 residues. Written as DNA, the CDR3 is TGTGCCATCAGTGGGACAGGGGAGTCCTACGAGCAGTACTTC. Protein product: CAISGTGESYEQYF.

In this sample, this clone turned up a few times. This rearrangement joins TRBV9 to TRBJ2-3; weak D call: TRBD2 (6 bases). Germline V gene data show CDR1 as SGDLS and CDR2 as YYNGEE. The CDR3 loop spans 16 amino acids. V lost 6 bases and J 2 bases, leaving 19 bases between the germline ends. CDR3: CASTAFPGTYTDTQYF. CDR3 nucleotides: TGTGCCAGCACCGCCTTTCCCGGGACTTACACAGATACGCAGTATTTT.

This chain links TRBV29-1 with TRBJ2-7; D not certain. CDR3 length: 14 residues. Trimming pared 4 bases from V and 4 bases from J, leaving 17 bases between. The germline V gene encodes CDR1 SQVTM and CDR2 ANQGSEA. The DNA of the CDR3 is TGCAGCGTTGTGCTACCAAGCCCGCCTTACGAGCAGTACTTC. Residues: CSVVLPSPPYEQYF.

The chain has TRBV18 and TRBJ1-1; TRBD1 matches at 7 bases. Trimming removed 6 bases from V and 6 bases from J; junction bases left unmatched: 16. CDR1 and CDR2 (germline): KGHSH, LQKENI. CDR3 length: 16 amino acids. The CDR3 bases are TGTGCCAGCTCCCGGGAGACAGGGTATTTGAATGCTGAAGCTTTCTTT. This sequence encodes CASSRETGYLNAEAFF.

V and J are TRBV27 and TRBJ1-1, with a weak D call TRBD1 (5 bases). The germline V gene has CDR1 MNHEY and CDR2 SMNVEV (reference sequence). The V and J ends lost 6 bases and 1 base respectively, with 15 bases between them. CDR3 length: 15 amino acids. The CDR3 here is CASRARDQGNTEAFF. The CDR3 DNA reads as TGTGCCAGCAGGGCGCGGGACCAAGGGAACACTGAAGCTTTCTTT.

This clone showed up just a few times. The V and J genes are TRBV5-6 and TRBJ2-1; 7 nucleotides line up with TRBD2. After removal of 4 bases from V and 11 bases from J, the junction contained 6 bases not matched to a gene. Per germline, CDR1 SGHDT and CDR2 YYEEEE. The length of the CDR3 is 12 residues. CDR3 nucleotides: TGTGCCAGCAGCGTGACTAGCACCCAGCAGTTCTTC. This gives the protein CASSVTSTQQFF.

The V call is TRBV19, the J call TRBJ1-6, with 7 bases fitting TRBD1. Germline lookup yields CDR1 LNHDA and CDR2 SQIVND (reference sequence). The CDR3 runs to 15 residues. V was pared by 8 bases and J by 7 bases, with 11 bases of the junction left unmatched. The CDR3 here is CASGSRAGGNSPLHF. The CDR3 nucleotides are TGTGCCAGTGGTTCGCGGGCAGGGGGGAATTCACCCCTCCACTTT. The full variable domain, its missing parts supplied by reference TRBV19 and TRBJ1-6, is DGGITQSPKYLFRKEGQNVTLSCEQNLNHDAMYWYRQDPGQGLRLIYYSQIVNDFQKGDIAEGYSVSREKKESFPLTVTSAQKNPTAFYLCASGSRAGGNSPLHFGNGTRLTVT.

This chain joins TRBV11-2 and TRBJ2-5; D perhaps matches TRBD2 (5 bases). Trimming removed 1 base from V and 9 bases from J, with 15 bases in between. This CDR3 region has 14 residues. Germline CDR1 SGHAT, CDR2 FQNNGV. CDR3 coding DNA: TGTGCCAGCAGCTTAGCGGGGTCGGGTGGGTCCCAGTACTTC. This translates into CASSLAGSGGSQYF. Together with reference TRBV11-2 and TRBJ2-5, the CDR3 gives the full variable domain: EAGVAQSPRYKIIEKRQSVAFWCNPISGHATLYWYQQILGQGPKLLIQFQNNGVVDDSQLPKDRFSAERLKGVDSTLKIQPAKLEDSAVYLCASSLAGSGGSQYFGPGTRLLVL.

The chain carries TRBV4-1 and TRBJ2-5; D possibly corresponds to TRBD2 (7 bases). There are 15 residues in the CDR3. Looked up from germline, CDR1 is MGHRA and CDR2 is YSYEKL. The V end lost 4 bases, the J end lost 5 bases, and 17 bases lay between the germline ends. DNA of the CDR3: TGCGCCAGCAGCCGTCAAACAGGGAGGGGGGAGACCCAGTACTTC. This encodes CASSRQTGRGETQYF.

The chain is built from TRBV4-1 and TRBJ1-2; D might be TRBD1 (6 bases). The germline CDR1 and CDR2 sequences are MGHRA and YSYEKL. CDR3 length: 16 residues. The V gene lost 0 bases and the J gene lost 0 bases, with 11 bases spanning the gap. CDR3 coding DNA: TGCGCCAGCAGCCAAGAAAGGACAGCGTCTAACTATGGCTACACCTTC. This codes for CASSQERTASNYGYTF.

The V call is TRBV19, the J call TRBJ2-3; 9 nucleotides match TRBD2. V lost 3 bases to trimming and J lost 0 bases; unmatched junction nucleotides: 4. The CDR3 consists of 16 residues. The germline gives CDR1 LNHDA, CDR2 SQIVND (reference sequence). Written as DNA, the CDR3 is TGTGCCAGTAGTATCGAAGCGGGGGGTAGCACAGATACGCAGTATTTT. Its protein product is CASSIEAGGSTDTQYF.

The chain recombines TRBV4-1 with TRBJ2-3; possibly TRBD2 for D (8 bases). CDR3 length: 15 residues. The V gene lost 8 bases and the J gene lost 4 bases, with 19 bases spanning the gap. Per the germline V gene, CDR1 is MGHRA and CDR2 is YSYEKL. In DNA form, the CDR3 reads TGCGCCAGCGGACGGGGGGGACAGATCCCAGATACGCAGTATTTT. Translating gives CASGRGGQIPDTQYF.

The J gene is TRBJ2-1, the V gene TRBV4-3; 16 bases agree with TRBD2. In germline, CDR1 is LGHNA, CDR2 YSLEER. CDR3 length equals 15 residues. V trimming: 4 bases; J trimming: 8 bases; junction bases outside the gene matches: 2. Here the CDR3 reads CASSRGLAGGDEQFF. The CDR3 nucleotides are TGCGCCAGCAGCCGGGGACTAGCGGGGGGGGATGAGCAGTTCTTC.

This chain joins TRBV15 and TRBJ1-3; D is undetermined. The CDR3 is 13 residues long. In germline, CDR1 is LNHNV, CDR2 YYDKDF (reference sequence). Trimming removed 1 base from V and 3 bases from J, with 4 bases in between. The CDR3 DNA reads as TGTGCCACCAGCAGAGGAGATGGAAACACCATATATTTT. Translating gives CATSRGDGNTIYF.

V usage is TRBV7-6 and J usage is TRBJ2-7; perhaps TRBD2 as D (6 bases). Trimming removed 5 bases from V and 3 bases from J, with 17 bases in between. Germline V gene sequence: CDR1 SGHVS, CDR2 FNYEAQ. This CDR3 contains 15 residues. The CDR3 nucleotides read TGTGCCAGCAGCGTATCCGGGACTGACCTCTACGAGCAGTACTTC. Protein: CASSVSGTDLYEQYF. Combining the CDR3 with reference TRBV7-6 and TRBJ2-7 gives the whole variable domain GAGVSQSPRYKVTKRGQDVALRCDPISGHVSLYWYRQALGQGPEFLTYFNYEAQQDKSGLPNDRFSAERPEGSISTLTIQRTEQRDSAMYRCASSVSGTDLYEQYFGPGTRLTVT.

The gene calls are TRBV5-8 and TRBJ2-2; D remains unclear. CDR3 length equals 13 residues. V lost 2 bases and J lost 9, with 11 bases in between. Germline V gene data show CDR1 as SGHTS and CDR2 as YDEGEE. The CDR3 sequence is CASSFLVTRELFF. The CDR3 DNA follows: TGTGCCAGCAGCTTTTTGGTTACACGGGAGCTGTTTTTT.